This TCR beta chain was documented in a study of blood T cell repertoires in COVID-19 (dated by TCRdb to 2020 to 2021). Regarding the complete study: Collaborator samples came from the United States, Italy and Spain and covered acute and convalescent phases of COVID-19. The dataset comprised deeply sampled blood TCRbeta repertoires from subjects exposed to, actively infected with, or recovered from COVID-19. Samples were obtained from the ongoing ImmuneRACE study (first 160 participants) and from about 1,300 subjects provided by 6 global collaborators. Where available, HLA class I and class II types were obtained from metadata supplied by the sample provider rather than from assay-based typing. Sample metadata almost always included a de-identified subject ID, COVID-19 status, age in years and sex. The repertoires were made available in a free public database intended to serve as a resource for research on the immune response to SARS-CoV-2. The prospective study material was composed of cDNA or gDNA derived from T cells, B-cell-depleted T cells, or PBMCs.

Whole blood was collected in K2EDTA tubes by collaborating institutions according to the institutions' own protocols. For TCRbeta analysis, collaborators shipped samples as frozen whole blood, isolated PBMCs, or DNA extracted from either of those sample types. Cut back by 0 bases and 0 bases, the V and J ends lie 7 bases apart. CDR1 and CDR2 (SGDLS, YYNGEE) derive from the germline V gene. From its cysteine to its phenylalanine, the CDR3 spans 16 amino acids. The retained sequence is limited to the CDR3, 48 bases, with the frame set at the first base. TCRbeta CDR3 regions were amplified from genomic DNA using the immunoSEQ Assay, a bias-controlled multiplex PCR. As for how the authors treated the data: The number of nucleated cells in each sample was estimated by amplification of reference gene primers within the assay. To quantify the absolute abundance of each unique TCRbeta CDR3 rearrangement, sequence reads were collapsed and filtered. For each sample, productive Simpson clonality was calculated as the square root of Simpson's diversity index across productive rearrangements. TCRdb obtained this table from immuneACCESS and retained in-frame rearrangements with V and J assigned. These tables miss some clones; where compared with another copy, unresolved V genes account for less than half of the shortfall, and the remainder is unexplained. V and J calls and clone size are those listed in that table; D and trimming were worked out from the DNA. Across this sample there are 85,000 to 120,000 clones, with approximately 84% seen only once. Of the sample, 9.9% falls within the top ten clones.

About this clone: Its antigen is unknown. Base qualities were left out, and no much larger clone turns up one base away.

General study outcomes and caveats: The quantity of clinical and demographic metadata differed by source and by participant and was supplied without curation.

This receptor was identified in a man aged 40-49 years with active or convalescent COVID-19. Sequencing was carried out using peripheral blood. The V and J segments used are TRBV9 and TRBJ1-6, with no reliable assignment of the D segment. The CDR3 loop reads CASSVGGFSYNSPLHF. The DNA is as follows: TGTGCCAGCAGCGTAGGAGGTTTCTCCTATAATTCACCCCTCCACTTT.